Below, 9 T cell receptor beta chains from the same sample are listed, as sequenced in a study of T cells after yellow fever vaccination. TCRdb processed the 5' RACE reads anew with MiXCR; each CDR3 protein has one entry. The sample records under 300,000 distinct CDR3 sequences, less than 8.5% being singletons. The sample here was CD4+ T cells sorted from PBMCs, taken 15 days after the yellow fever booster vaccination. The origin of the receptors is a man between 25 and 39 years old who received the YFV17D yellow fever vaccine.

This clonotype was counted between two and nine times. The J gene is TRBJ1-6, the V gene TRBV27; 8 nucleotides line up with TRBD1. The CDR3 extends over 15 amino acids. Per germline, CDR1 MNHEY and CDR2 SMNVEV (reference sequence). Trimming cost V 4 bases and J 8 bases; bases outside gene matches: 7. The CDR3 region has the DNA TGTGCCAGCAGTTGGGGGGTACAGGGGGATTCACCCCTCCACTTT. Its translation: CASSWGVQGDSPLHF.

This clonotype occurred a few times. The genes are TRBV5-5 and TRBJ1-5, with TRBD1 matching 9 bases. Per germline, CDR1 SGHKS and CDR2 YYEKEE (reference sequence). The CDR3 is 15 residues long. Trimming cost V 3 bases and J 6 bases; bases outside gene matches: 7. CDR3 DNA sequence: TGTGCCAGCAGCTCCGGGACAGGGCCCTCTCAGCCCCAGCATTTT. This translates into CASSSGTGPSQPQHF.

This clonotype was detected ten times or more. The chain links TRBV6-5 to TRBJ2-2; 8 bases match TRBD1. Trimming cost V 0 bases and J 7 bases; bases outside gene matches: 7. This CDR3 is 16 amino acids long. Germline assignment: CDR1 MNHEY and CDR2 SVGAGI. CDR3 in amino acids: CASSYSGDRSYGELFF. The DNA for the CDR3 is TGTGCCAGCAGTTACTCTGGGGACAGGAGTTACGGGGAGCTGTTTTTT.

The sample holds a few counts of this clonotype. The CDR3 DNA reads TGTGCCAGCAGGAGCAGGTGGGCAGATACGCAGTATTTT. It is translated as CASRSRWADTQYF. The J gene is TRBJ2-3, the V gene TRBV7-2; D unclear. Trimming shortened V by 6 bases and J by 4 bases, and 11 bases separated the two germline ends. The CDR3 consists of 13 residues. CDR1 and CDR2 from the germline V gene are SGHTA and FQGNSA.

This clonotype was counted only a few times. The rearrangement joins TRBV28 to TRBJ2-5, with 14 nucleotides matching TRBD2. The CDR3 contains 17 residues. Trimming took 6 bases from V and 3 from J; bases not matched to a gene: 9. Germline V lookup: CDR1 MDHEN, CDR2 SYDVKM. The CDR3 DNA reads TGTGCCAGCAGCTCTCCCGTGGGACTAGCGGGAGAAGAGACCCAGTACTTC. Protein: CASSSPVGLAGEETQYF.

In this sample, this clonotype turned up a few times. For the CDR3, the DNA is TGCGCCAGCAGATCAGGACAGGGGTCTTTCGATGAGCAGTTCTTC. Its protein product is CASRSGQGSFDEQFF. The rearrangement joins TRBV5-1 to TRBJ2-1; 9 positions match TRBD1. The CDR3 length is 15 residues. V shed 5 bases, J shed 8 bases, and the junction held 11 bases outside the gene matches. Germline V gene data show CDR1 as SGHRS and CDR2 as YFSETQ.

The chain has TRBV29-1 and TRBJ1-4; the D gene is possibly TRBD1 (5 bases). Germline V gives CDR1 SQVTM, CDR2 ANQGSEA. The CDR3 covers 13 residues. Trimming shortened V by 7 bases and J by 8 bases, and 17 bases separated the two germline ends. The CDR3 reads CSGAQGLEEKLFF. The CDR3 bases are TGCAGCGGCGCCCAGGGATTGGAAGAAAAACTGTTTTTT.

There are many counts of this clonotype. The chain links TRBV20-1 to TRBJ1-5, with 8 positions matching TRBD1. The CDR3 runs 13 residues. Germline loops: CDR1 DFQATT, CDR2 SNEGSKA (reference sequence). J was trimmed by 5 bases and V by 4 bases; bases with no gene match: 4. As DNA, the CDR3 is TGCAGTGCTACCCAGGGGGCGGATCAGCCCCAGCATTTT. It translates to CSATQGADQPQHF.

This clonotype was found a few times. The chain employs TRBV9 and TRBJ1-5; D is unclear. Germline CDR1 SGDLS, CDR2 YYNGEE. The CDR3 runs 14 residues. Trimming shortened V by 0 bases and J by 9 bases, and 13 bases separated the two germline ends. Written as DNA, the CDR3 is TGTGCCAGCAGCGTAGCGGGCCCCCCGGGGCCCCAGCATTTT. Translated: CASSVAGPPGPQHF.